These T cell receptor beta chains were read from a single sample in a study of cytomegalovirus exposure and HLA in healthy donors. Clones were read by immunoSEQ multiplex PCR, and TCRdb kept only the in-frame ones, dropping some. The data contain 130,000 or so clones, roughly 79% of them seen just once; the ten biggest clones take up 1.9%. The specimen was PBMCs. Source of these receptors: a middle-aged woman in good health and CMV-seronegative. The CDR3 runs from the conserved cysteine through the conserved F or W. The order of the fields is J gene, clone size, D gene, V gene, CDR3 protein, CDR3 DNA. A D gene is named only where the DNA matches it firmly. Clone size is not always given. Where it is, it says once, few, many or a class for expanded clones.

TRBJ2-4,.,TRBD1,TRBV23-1,CASSHLDRGGIQYF,TGCGCCAGCAGTCACCTGGACAGGGGGGGAATTCAGTACTTC
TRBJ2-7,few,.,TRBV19,CASSIAGFYEQYF,TGTGCCAGTAGTATAGCAGGCTTCTACGAGCAGTACTTC
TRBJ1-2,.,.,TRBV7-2,CASSLDLRSYGYTF,TGTGCCAGCAGCTTAGATTTGAGAAGTTATGGCTACACCTTC
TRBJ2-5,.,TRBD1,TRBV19,CASSMTGYLLMETQYF,TGTGCCAGTAGTATGACAGGGTATTTGTTGATGGAGACCCAGTACTTC
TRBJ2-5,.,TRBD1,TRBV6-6,CATTGAQETQYF,TGTGCCACAACAGGGGCCCAAGAGACCCAGTACTTC
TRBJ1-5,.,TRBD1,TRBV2,CASSEGGAGGRRGPQHF,TGTGCCAGCAGTGAGGGGGGGGCAGGGGGCCGCCGGGGGCCCCAGCATTTT
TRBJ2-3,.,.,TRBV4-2,CASSQGIADSTDTQYF,TGTGCCAGCAGCCAAGGAATAGCGGACAGCACAGATACGCAGTATTTT
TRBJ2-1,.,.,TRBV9,CASSGVVVNEQFF,TGTGCCAGCAGCGGAGTGGTTGTGAATGAGCAGTTCTTC
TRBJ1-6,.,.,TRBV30,CAWTIPGAAYNSPLHF,TGTGCCTGGACCATTCCAGGGGCTGCCTATAATTCACCCCTCCACTTT
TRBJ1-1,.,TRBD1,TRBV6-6,CAIIQTGSTEAFF,TGTGCCATCATACAGACAGGGTCTACTGAAGCTTTCTTT
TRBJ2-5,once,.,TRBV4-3,CASSQEASVQETQYF,TGCGCCAGCAGCCAAGAGGCCAGCGTTCAAGAGACCCAGTACTTC
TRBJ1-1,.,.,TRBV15,CATSRDEFGQNTEAFF,TGTGCCACCAGCAGAGATGAGTTCGGACAGAACACTGAAGCTTTCTTT
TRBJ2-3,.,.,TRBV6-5,CASSLRELADTQYF,TGTGCCAGCAGTTTACGGGAGTTGGCAGATACGCAGTATTTT